Following are 26 T cell receptor beta chains from one sample sequenced in a study of blood T cell repertoires in COVID-19. Produced via immunoSEQ multiplex PCR; TCRdb's table is partial and in-frame only. This sample carries over 100,000 clones, about 88% of them seen once, and the ten largest clones take less than 6.5%. Sequencing input: peripheral blood. All receptors derive from a human donor in a cohort sampled during active COVID-19.

The rearrangement joins TRBV5-1 to TRBJ1-6; 10 bases map to TRBD1. V lost 3 bases, J lost 11 bases, and 14 bases stayed unmatched. The CDR3 consists of 17 residues. Germline V gene sequence: CDR1 SGHRS, CDR2 YFSETQ. The CDR3 is CASSSTPHRDRGTPLHF. The CDR3 bases are TGCGCCAGCAGCTCGACACCTCACCGGGACAGGGGTACACCCCTCCACTTT.

Only one count was recorded for this clone. The chain is built from TRBV6-2 or TRBV6-3 and TRBJ2-1; TRBD1 might be the D (6 bases). The CDR3 runs to 12 residues. V lost 5 bases to trimming and J lost 5 bases, with 7 bases between them. CDR1 and CDR2 (germline): MNHEY, SVGEGT. The CDR3 loop reads CASSNRDNEQFF. DNA for the CDR3: TGTGCCAGCAGTAACAGGGACAATGAGCAGTTCTTC.

The rearrangement uses TRBV28 and TRBJ1-1; 10 bases are a match to TRBD1. V was clipped by 5 bases and J by 11 bases; unmatched bases: 8. The CDR3 contains 13 residues. Germline V gene sequence: CDR1 MDHEN, CDR2 SYDVKM. The CDR3 region is CASSPRTGGQAFF. CDR3 in DNA: TGTGCCAGCAGTCCACGGACAGGGGGACAGGCTTTCTTT.

V is TRBV28 and J is TRBJ1-1, with D unresolved. The CDR3 length is 14 residues. V was pared by 3 bases and J by 4 bases, with 12 bases between. From germline, CDR1 is MDHEN and CDR2 SYDVKM. CDR3: CASSFEGWGTEAFF. For the CDR3, the DNA is TGTGCCAGCAGTTTTGAGGGCTGGGGCACTGAAGCTTTCTTT.

The V and J genes are TRBV18 and TRBJ1-5, with TRBD1 identical over 9 bases. Germline CDR1 KGHSH, CDR2 LQKENI. The trim removed 4 bases at V and 7 bases at J, leaving 8 bases unmatched. This CDR3 is 15 amino acids long. The CDR3 loop is CASSRDRGNGQPQHF. The CDR3 coding sequence is TGTGCCAGCTCACGCGACAGGGGGAACGGACAGCCCCAGCATTTT. Complete variable domain (other parts from reference TRBV18 and TRBJ1-5): NAGVMQNPRHLVRRRGQEARLRCSPMKGHSHVYWYRQLPEEGLKFMVYLQKENIIDESGMPKERFSAEFPKEGPSILRIQQVVRGDSAAYFCASSRDRGNGQPQHFGDGTRLSIL.

The chain recombines TRBV5-1 with TRBJ2-2, with D possibly matching TRBD2 (6 bases). The length of the CDR3 is 15 residues. Looked up from germline, CDR1 is SGHRS and CDR2 is YFSETQ. Deletions cut 0 bases from V and 6 bases from J, with 12 bases between. CDR3 amino acids: CASSLGASEAGELFF. The CDR3 bases are TGCGCCAGCAGCTTGGGGGCTAGCGAGGCCGGGGAGCTGTTTTTT.

The CDR3 nucleotides are TGTGCCAGCAGCCAAGATTATAGGACTAGCGAGACCCCGGGCCTTTACAATGAGCAGTTCTTC. Translated, it gives CASSQDYRTSETPGLYNEQFF. The chain couples TRBV4-2 to TRBJ2-1; 9 nucleotides agree with TRBD2. CDR3 length: 21 residues. From germline, CDR1 is LGHNA and CDR2 YNFKEQ. Losses at the gene ends were 0 bases for V and 4 bases for J; bases not matched to a gene: 19.

This rearrangement joins TRBV18 to TRBJ2-5; 7 nucleotides line up with TRBD1. CDR3 size: 15 residues. Per germline, CDR1 KGHSH and CDR2 LQKENI. V lost 3 bases and J lost 5; bases outside the gene matches: 9. The chain's CDR3 is CASSPFLRGYETQYF. As DNA, the CDR3 is TGTGCCAGCTCACCGTTCCTCAGGGGGTATGAGACCCAGTACTTC. Combining the CDR3 with reference TRBV18 and TRBJ2-5 gives the whole variable domain NAGVMQNPRHLVRRRGQEARLRCSPMKGHSHVYWYRQLPEEGLKFMVYLQKENIIDESGMPKERFSAEFPKEGPSILRIQQVVRGDSAAYFCASSPFLRGYETQYFGPGTRLLVL.

Points on this clone: The conserved closing phenylalanine or tryptophan is absent in this CDR3, likely reflecting a read error. The DNA is left out, because the CDR3 cannot be placed on it with certainty; the CDR3 is given as TCRdb lists it. V is TRBV10-1 and J is TRBJ2-3; no check of the table's D call, TRBD2, against the DNA was made. The CDR3 totals 10 residues, both ends included. CDR1 and CDR2 (germline): WNHNN, SYGVQD (reference sequence). CDR3: CASRPDSSGT.

The chain recombines TRBV2 with TRBJ2-2; 8 nucleotides match TRBD1. Trimming took 9 bases from V and 7 from J; bases not matched to a gene: 19. Looked up from germline, CDR1 is SNHLY and CDR2 is FYNNEI. The CDR3 is 17 amino acids. The CDR3, as DNA: TGTGCCAGTCCCCGGAAACGACAGGGGATGACTGTCGGGGAGCTGTTTTTT. It yields the protein CASPRKRQGMTVGELFF. Supplemented by reference TRBV2 and TRBJ2-2, the full variable domain reads EPEVTQTPSHQVTQMGQEVILRCVPISNHLYFYWYRQILGQKVEFLVSFYNNEISEKSEIFDDQFSVERPDGSNFTLKIRSTKLEDSAMYFCASPRKRQGMTVGELFFGEGSRLTVL.

CDR3 nucleotides: TGTGCCAGCAGCCAAGGGGACAGGGGATGGAATCAGCCCCAGCATTTT. It encodes CASSQGDRGWNQPQHF. This rearrangement joins TRBV4-2 to TRBJ1-5; TRBD1 matches 10 bases. The V gene end was trimmed by 1 base and the J gene end by 4 bases; junction bases not matched to a gene: 4. Germline CDR1 and CDR2: LGHNA and YNFKEQ. This CDR3 contains 16 residues.

V gene TRBV19 combines with J gene TRBJ1-6; 8 nucleotides agree with TRBD1. The germline gives CDR1 LNHDA, CDR2 SQIVND (reference sequence). Unmatched junction bases numbered 7, after V lost 4 bases and J lost 2 bases. The CDR3 extends over 17 amino acids. The chain's CDR3 is CASSRMNRGTYNSPLHF. CDR3 in DNA: TGTGCCAGTAGTAGAATGAACAGGGGGACCTATAATTCACCCCTCCACTTT.

The V call is TRBV18, the J call TRBJ2-3; 8 bases are a match to TRBD2. V shed 1 base and J 6 bases; nucleotides not matched to a gene: 9. This CDR3 is 16 amino acids long. CDR1 is KGHSH and CDR2 is LQKENI in the germline V gene. The CDR3 DNA sequence: TGTGCCAGCTCACCACGTCCAGCGGGAGCTGGCGATACGCAGTATTTT. Protein sequence: CASSPRPAGAGDTQYF.

The J gene is TRBJ1-1, the V gene TRBV11-2; a weak D match, TRBD1 (6 bases). The germline gives CDR1 SGHAT, CDR2 FQNNGV. V lost 5 bases to trimming and J lost 1 base, with 17 bases between them. The CDR3 consists of 16 residues. CDR3 sequence (DNA): TGTGCCAGCAGCCGACGACCGACAGGCCCGAACACTGAAGCTTTCTTT. Translated, it gives CASSRRPTGPNTEAFF.

This clone is a singleton in its sample. The chain is built from TRBV18 and TRBJ1-1, with D possibly TRBD1 on 6 matching bases. The V and J ends lost 6 bases and 0 bases respectively, with 14 bases between them. CDR1 KGHSH and CDR2 LQKENI come from the germline V gene. The CDR3 is 15 residues long. CDR3 protein: CASSRGQNLNTEAFF. The CDR3 bases are TGTGCCAGCTCCCGGGGACAAAACCTGAACACTGAAGCTTTCTTT.

The J gene is TRBJ2-7, the V gene TRBV11-2, with D tentatively TRBD2 (6 bases). V lost 2 bases to trimming and J lost 2 bases, with 10 bases between them. CDR3 length: 14 amino acids. Germline loops: CDR1 SGHAT, CDR2 FQNNGV. CDR3 bases: TGTGCCAGCAGCTTACCTAGCGTGACCTACGAGCAGTACTTC. Translating it yields CASSLPSVTYEQYF.

This chain connects TRBV28 to TRBJ1-5; 7 nucleotides align to TRBD1. This CDR3 region has 16 residues. V dropped 2 bases and J dropped 6; count of bases not matched to a gene: 10. Germline lookup yields CDR1 MDHEN and CDR2 SYDVKM. The CDR3 DNA reads as TGTGCCAGCAGTTTACCGGCGACAGGGACCAGTCAGCCCCAGCATTTT. It specifies CASSLPATGTSQPQHF.

The V call is TRBV6-6, the J call TRBJ1-2, with 9 bases lining up with TRBD1. V was clipped by 8 bases and J by 4 bases; unmatched bases: 11. Germline V gives CDR1 MNHNY, CDR2 SVGAGI (reference sequence). This CDR3 is built from 15 residues. The CDR3 protein is CASGLDKDRGYGYTF. DNA of the CDR3: TGTGCCAGCGGGCTGGACAAGGACAGGGGCTATGGCTACACCTTC.

The chain couples TRBV4-1 to TRBJ1-4; D ambiguous. The CDR3 has 15 residues. Trimming took off 1 base at V and 8 bases at J, with 14 bases between the two ends. The germline V gene has CDR1 MGHRA and CDR2 YSYEKL. The CDR3 spells CASSQGAAYREKLFF. DNA of the CDR3: TGCGCCAGCAGCCAAGGTGCGGCTTACCGAGAAAAACTGTTTTTT.

The V gene is TRBV19, the J gene TRBJ2-3, with 9 bases lining up with TRBD1. V lost 8 bases, J lost 4 bases, and 13 bases stayed unmatched. CDR3 length: 16 residues. The germline gives CDR1 LNHDA, CDR2 SQIVND (reference sequence). DNA of the CDR3: TGTGCCAGTTCAAGACAGGGGGGGCGTCGGGCAGATACGCAGTATTTT. It specifies CASSRQGGRRADTQYF.

This clone has a handful of counts. The chain joins TRBV7-9 to TRBJ2-2, with a weak D call TRBD2 (5 bases). The CDR3 has 14 residues. Trimming cost V 9 bases and J 4 bases, with 15 bases left between them. CDR1 and CDR2 from the germline V gene are SEHNR and FQNEAQ (reference sequence). The CDR3 nucleotides read TGTGCCAGTAGAGGGAAGTCACTCACCGGGGAGCTGTTTTTT. It yields the protein CASRGKSLTGELFF.

CDR3 nucleotide sequence: TGTGCCACCAGCCTGGGCCATTCACCCCTCCACTTT. This encodes CATSLGHSPLHF. The chain has TRBV10-3 and TRBJ1-6; no reliable D call. The CDR3 totals 12 residues. V shed 10 bases and J shed 8 bases, with 12 bases lying between them. From germline, CDR1 is ENHRY and CDR2 SYGVKD.

The genes are TRBV3-1 (or the pseudogene TRBV3-2) and TRBJ2-2; TRBD2 aligns across 8 bases. The CDR3 is 15 amino acids. From germline, CDR1 is LGHDT and CDR2 YNNKEL (reference sequence). Unmatched junction bases numbered 7, after V lost 7 bases and J lost 3 bases. The CDR3 loop is CASTPGGGYTGELFF. The DNA for the CDR3 is TGTGCCAGCACCCCGGGAGGGGGGTACACCGGGGAGCTGTTTTTT.

The chain joins TRBV6-2 or TRBV6-3 to TRBJ2-3, with a weak D call TRBD2 (5 bases). V was trimmed by 5 bases and J by 0 bases, leaving 15 bases between them. Germline V gene lookup returns CDR1 MNHEY and CDR2 SVGEGT. The CDR3 loop spans 16 amino acids. The CDR3 is CASSRPPGISTDTQYF. The CDR3 coding sequence is TGTGCCAGCAGTCGCCCGCCGGGGATTAGCACAGATACGCAGTATTTT.

Only a few counts were recorded for this clone. This rearrangement joins TRBV4-1 to TRBJ1-1; possibly TRBD1 for D (5 bases). Deletions cut 5 bases from V and 2 bases from J, with 15 bases between. The V gene's germline CDR1 is MGHRA and CDR2 YSYEKL. This CDR3 has 15 amino acids. As DNA, the CDR3 is TGCGCCAGCAGCGGGGCTAAGGGGCTTAACACTGAAGCTTTCTTT. Translated: CASSGAKGLNTEAFF.

The chain has TRBV27 and TRBJ2-7, with 7 bases that match TRBD2. This CDR3 is built from 14 residues. V lost 11 bases, J lost 1 base, and 11 bases stayed unmatched. From germline, CDR1 is MNHEY and CDR2 SMNVEV (reference sequence). The CDR3 DNA is TGTGCCGGAGAGGGAGCTAGCGGTTCCTACGAGCAGTACTTC. This gives the protein CAGEGASGSYEQYF.